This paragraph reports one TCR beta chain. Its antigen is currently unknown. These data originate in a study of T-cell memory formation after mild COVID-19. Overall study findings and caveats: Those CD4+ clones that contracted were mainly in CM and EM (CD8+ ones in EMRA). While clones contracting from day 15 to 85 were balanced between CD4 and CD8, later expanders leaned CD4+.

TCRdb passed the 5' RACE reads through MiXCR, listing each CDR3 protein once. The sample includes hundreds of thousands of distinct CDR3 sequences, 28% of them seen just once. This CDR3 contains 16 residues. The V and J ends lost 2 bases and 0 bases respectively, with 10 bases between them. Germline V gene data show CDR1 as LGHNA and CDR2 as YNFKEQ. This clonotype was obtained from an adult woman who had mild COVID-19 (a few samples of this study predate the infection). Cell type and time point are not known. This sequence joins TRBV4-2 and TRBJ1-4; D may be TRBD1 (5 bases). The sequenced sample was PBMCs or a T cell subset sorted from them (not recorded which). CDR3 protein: CASSQSVGATNEKLFF. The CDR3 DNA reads TGTGCCAGCAGCCAATCCGTGGGGGCAACTAATGAAAAACTGTTTTTT.